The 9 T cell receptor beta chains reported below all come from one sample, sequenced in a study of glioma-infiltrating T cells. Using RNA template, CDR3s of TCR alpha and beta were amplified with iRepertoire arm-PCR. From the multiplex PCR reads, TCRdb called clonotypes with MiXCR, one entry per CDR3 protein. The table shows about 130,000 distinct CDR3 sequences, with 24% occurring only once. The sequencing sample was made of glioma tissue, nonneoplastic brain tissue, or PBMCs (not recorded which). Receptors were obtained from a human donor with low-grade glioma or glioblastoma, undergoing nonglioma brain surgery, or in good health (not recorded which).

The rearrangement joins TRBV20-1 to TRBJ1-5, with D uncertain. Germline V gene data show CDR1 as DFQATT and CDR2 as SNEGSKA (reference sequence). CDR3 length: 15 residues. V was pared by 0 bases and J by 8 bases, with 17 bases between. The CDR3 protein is CSARESGVGSKPQHF. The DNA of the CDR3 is TGCAGTGCTAGAGAGTCCGGGGTTGGTAGTAAGCCCCAGCATTTT.

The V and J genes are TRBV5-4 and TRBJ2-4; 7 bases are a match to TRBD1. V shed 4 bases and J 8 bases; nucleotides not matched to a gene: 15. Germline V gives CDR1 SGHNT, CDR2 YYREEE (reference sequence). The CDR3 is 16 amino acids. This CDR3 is CASSLPTGQELDIQYF. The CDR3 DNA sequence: TGTGCCAGCAGCCTACCGACAGGGCAGGAGCTAGACATTCAGTACTTC.

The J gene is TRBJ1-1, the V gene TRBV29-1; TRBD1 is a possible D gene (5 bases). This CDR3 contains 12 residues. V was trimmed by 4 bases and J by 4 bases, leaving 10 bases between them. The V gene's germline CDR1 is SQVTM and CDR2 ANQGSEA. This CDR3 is CSVAGGITEAFF. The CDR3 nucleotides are TGCAGCGTTGCTGGGGGAATCACTGAAGCTTTCTTT.

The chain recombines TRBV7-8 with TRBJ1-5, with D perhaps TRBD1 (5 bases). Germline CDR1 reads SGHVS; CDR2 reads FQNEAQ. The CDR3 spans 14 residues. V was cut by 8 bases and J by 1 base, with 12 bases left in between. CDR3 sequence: CASANQGSNQPQHF. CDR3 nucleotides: TGTGCCAGCGCAAATCAGGGAAGCAATCAGCCCCAGCATTTT.

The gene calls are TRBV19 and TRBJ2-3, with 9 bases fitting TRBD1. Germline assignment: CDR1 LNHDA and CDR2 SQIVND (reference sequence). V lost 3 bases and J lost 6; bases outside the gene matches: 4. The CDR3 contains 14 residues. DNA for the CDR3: TGTGCCAGTAGTATTCACAGGGGGCTGGATACGCAGTATTTT. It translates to CASSIHRGLDTQYF.

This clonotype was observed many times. In DNA form, the CDR3 reads TGTGCCAGCAGTGACCGAGGACAGAAAGCTTTCTTT. This sequence encodes CASSDRGQKAFF. The V and J genes are TRBV6-4 and TRBJ1-1, with a weak D call TRBD1 (6 bases). Trimming removed 2 bases from V and 9 bases from J, with 10 bases in between. Germline V gene sequence: CDR1 MRHNA, CDR2 SNTAGT. There are 12 residues in the CDR3.

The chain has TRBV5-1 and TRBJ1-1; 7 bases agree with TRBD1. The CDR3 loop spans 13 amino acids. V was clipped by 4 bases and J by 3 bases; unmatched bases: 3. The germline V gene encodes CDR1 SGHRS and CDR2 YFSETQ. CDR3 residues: CASSPQGHTEAFF. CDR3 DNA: TGCGCCAGCAGCCCACAGGGGCACACTGAAGCTTTCTTT.

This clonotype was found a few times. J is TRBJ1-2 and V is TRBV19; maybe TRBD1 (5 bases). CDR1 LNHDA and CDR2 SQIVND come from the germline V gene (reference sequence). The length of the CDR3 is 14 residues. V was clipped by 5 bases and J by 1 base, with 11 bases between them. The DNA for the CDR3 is TGTGCCAGTAGTGATCCGACAGTTAACTATGGCTACACCTTC. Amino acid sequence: CASSDPTVNYGYTF.

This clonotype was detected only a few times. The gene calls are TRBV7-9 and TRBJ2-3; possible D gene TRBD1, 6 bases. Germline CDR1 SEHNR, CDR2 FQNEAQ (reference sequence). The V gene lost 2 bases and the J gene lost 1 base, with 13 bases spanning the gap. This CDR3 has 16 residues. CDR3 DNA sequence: TGTGCCAGCAGCTTAACGGACAGTCCGGGCACAGATACGCAGTATTTT. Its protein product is CASSLTDSPGTDTQYF.